Listed here are 14 T cell receptor beta chains from one sample, sequenced in a study of vaccination effects on CD4 cells after COVID-19. Antigen-specific CD4+ T cells expanded by the ViraFEST assay with viral peptide pools were then sequenced. Scientists isolated CD4+ T cells after an approximately 10-day culture period ended. A positive SARS-CoV-2 PCR test fell between March and December 2020. TCRdb keeps only in-frame clones here, not all; method: immunoSEQ multiplex PCR. Among more than 20,000 clones listed, roughly 69% were seen once. The antigens for these receptors are not known. The sample consisted of CD4+ T cells from PBMCs cultured with SARS-CoV-2 spike peptides, taken before COVID-19 vaccination. These receptors were collected from a human donor who had a prior SARS-CoV-2 infection.

The chain is built from TRBV13 and TRBJ2-1, with TRBD2 identical over 7 bases. The V and J ends lost 1 base and 0 bases, in that order; junction bases with no gene match: 3. Germline loops: CDR1 PRHDT, CDR2 FYEKMQ (reference sequence). The CDR3 has 16 residues. CDR3 nucleotide sequence: TGTGCCAGCAGCTTAGTGGGCGGGAGCTCCTACAATGAGCAGTTCTTC. Translating it yields CASSLVGGSSYNEQFF.

This chain links TRBV29-1 with TRBJ1-2; 9 positions agree with TRBD1. From germline, CDR1 is SQVTM and CDR2 ANQGSEA. With V trimmed by 4 bases and J by 3 bases, 9 bases remained unmatched. This CDR3 comprises 15 residues. CDR3 amino acids: CSVGDRDLLDYGYTF. The CDR3 DNA sequence: TGCAGCGTTGGGGACAGGGATCTACTTGACTATGGCTACACCTTC.

The chain is built from TRBV6-5 and TRBJ1-6; 9 nucleotides agree with TRBD1. CDR3 length: 15 amino acids. V shed 10 bases and J 9 bases; nucleotides not matched to a gene: 13. CDR1 and CDR2 from the germline V gene are MNHEY and SVGAGI. This chain's CDR3 is CATSRGQGGGSPLHF. The DNA for the CDR3 is TGTGCCACCTCGAGGGGACAGGGTGGAGGTTCACCCCTCCACTTT.

The chain recombines TRBV18 with TRBJ2-1; TRBD2 agrees at 10 bases. CDR3 length equals 16 residues. Unmatched junction bases numbered 10, after V lost 8 bases and J lost 3 bases. The V gene's germline CDR1 is KGHSH and CDR2 LQKENI. The CDR3 DNA reads as TGTGCCAGCGACCTTGGGCTAGCGGGAGACTACAATGAGCAGTTCTTC. Translation: CASDLGLAGDYNEQFF.

The chain carries TRBV15 and TRBJ1-6; D perhaps matches TRBD1 (6 bases). Looked up from germline, CDR1 is LNHNV and CDR2 is YYDKDF (reference sequence). The CDR3 sequence is 15 residues long. Trimming removed 0 bases at V and 10 bases at J, with 13 bases between. CDR3 coding DNA: TGTGCCACCAGCAGAGATCTACAGGGCGTATCACCCCTCCACTTT. Encoded protein: CATSRDLQGVSPLHF.

The gene calls are TRBV24-1 and TRBJ2-2; 14 bases align to TRBD2. CDR1 and CDR2 from the germline V gene are KGHDR and SFDVKD. J lost 7 bases, V lost 3 bases, and 12 bases had no gene match. The CDR3 covers 19 residues. The CDR3 reads CATSDPLGTSGRRNGELFF. In nucleotides, the CDR3 is TGTGCCACCAGTGATCCTCTCGGGACTAGCGGGAGAAGGAACGGGGAGCTGTTTTTT.

The rearrangement joins TRBV7-2 to TRBJ2-2; the match to TRBD2 covers 10 bases. The trim removed 2 bases at V and 6 bases at J, leaving 9 bases unmatched. The CDR3 consists of 17 residues. Germline loops: CDR1 SGHTA, CDR2 FQGNSA. The CDR3 nucleotides read TGTGCCAGCAGCTTATCGTCCTCTAGCGGGAGTTCCGGGGAGCTGTTTTTT. It translates to CASSLSSSSGSSGELFF.

This clone was recorded only once. This chain joins TRBV10-2 and TRBJ2-1; 7 nucleotides align to TRBD1. After removal of 8 bases from V and 0 bases from J, the junction contained 7 bases not matched to a gene. Germline V gene lookup returns CDR1 WSHSY and CDR2 SAAADI. The CDR3 extends over 15 amino acids. CDR3 in amino acids: CASLRDSSSYNEQFF. In DNA, the CDR3 is TGCGCCAGCCTCCGGGACAGTAGCTCCTACAATGAGCAGTTCTTC.

The chain recombines TRBV7-9 with TRBJ2-2, with 8 bases identical to TRBD1. Germline V gives CDR1 SEHNR, CDR2 FQNEAQ (reference sequence). V was clipped by 10 bases and J by 1 base; unmatched bases: 8. This CDR3 has 15 amino acids. This CDR3 reads CAIPVGTGNTGELFF. CDR3 DNA sequence: TGTGCCATCCCGGTTGGGACAGGGAACACCGGGGAGCTGTTTTTT.

In DNA form, the CDR3 reads TGCGCCAGCAGCTGGTCGACAGGGGAAGGCTACGAGCAGTACTTC. As protein: CASSWSTGEGYEQYF. This sequence joins TRBV5-1 and TRBJ2-7; TRBD1 matches at 8 bases. Per germline, CDR1 SGHRS and CDR2 YFSETQ. There are 15 residues in the CDR3. Unmatched junction bases numbered 8, after V lost 3 bases and J lost 3 bases.

This chain uses TRBV11-3 with TRBJ2-3, with D perhaps matching TRBD1 or TRBD2 (5 bases each). The CDR3 is 17 amino acids. Trimming took off 5 bases at V and 4 bases at J, with 22 bases between the two ends. The germline V gene encodes CDR1 SGHNT and CDR2 YENEEA. DNA of the CDR3: TGTGCCAGCAGCCCCCCCGGGGCAGGGCGAGTTGCAGATACGCAGTATTTT. This sequence encodes CASSPPGAGRVADTQYF.

The genes are TRBV23-1 and TRBJ2-1, with 8 bases that match TRBD1. TRBV23-1 is labeled an ORF, and its function is uncertain. The length of the CDR3 is 16 residues. Losses at the gene ends were 6 bases for V and 0 bases for J; bases not matched to a gene: 7. The DNA for the CDR3 is TGCGCCAGCAGCCACGACAGGGGTAGCTCCTACAATGAGCAGTTCTTC. This translates into CASSHDRGSSYNEQFF.

The chain combines TRBV3-1 (or the pseudogene TRBV3-2) with TRBJ2-3, with D unresolved. The CDR3 loop spans 15 amino acids. Germline assignment: CDR1 LGHDT and CDR2 YNNKEL (reference sequence). Trimming removed 1 base from V and 3 bases from J, with 11 bases in between. The CDR3 region has the DNA TGTGCCAGCAGCCAAGGTCCAGTCGCGACAGATACGCAGTATTTT. It encodes CASSQGPVATDTQYF.

This clone was found a few times. V gene TRBV27 combines with J gene TRBJ2-5; no reliable D call. Trimming took off 2 bases at V and 5 bases at J, with 9 bases between the two ends. Per the germline V gene, CDR1 is MNHEY and CDR2 is SMNVEV (reference sequence). CDR3 length: 13 amino acids. CDR3 residues: CASSLSIGETQYF. CDR3 sequence (DNA): TGTGCCAGCAGTTTAAGTATAGGTGAGACCCAGTACTTC.